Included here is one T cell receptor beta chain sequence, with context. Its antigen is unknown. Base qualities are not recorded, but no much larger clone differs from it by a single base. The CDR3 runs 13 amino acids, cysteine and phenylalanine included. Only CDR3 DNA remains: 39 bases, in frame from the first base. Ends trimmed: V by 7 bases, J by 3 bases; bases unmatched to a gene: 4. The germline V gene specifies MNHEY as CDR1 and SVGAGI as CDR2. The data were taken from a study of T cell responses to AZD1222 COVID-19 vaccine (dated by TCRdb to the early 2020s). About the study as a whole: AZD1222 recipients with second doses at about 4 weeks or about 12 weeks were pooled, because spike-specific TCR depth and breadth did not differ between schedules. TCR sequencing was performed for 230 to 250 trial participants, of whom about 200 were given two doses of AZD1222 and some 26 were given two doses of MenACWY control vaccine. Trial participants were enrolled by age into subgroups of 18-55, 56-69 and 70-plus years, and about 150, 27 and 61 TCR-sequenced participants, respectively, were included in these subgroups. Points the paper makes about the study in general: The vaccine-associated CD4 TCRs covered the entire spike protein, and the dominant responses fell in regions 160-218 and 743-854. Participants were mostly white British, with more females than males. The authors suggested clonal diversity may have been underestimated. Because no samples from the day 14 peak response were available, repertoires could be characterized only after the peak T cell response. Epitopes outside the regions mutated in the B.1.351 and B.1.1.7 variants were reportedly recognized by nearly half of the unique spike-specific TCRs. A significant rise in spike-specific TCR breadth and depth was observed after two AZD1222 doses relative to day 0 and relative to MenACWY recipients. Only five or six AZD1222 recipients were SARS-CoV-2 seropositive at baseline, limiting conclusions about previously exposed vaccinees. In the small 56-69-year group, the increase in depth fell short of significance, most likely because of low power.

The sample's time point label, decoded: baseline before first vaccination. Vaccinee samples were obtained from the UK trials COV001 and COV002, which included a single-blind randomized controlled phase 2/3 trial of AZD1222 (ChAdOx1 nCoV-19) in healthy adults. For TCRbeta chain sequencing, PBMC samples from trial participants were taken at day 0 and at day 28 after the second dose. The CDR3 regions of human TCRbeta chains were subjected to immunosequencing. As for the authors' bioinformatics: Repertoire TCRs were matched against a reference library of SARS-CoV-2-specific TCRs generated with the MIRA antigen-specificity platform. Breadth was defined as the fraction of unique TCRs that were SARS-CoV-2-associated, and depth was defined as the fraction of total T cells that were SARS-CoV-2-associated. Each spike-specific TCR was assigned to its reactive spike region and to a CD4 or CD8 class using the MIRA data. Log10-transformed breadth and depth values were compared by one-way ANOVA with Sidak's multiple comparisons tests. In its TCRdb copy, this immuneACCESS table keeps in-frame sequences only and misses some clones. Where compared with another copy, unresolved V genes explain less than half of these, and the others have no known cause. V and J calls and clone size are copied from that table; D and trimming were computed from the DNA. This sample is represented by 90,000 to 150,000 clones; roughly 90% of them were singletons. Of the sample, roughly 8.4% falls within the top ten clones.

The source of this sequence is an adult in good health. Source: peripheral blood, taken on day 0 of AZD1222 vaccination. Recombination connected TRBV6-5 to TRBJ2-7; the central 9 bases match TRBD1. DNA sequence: TGTGCCAGCATCCGGGACAGGGACTACGAGCAGTACTTC. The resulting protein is CASIRDRDYEQYF.